The present entry profiles one T cell receptor beta chain with its context. The sample comes from a study of blood T cell repertoires in COVID-19. Study details: Collection of acute and convalescent COVID-19 samples took place in the United States, Italy and Spain. PBMCs, B-cell-depleted T cells, or T cells were the source of the cDNA or gDNA that made up the material.

Authors' analysis steps: Amplification of reference gene primers was used by the study to estimate nucleated cell counts. Measured with immunoSEQ multiplex PCR; TCRdb has only the in-frame clones, and not every one. V and J calls and clone size are given by that table; D and trimming were obtained from the DNA. Of more than 20,000 clones listed, approximately 90% are singletons. The CDR3 spans 15 residues. The germline CDR1 and CDR2 sequences are SGHRS and YFSETQ. Trimming removed 0 bases from V and 0 bases from J, with 9 bases in between. The gene calls are TRBV5-1 and TRBJ1-1; D is unclear. Sequencing used peripheral blood. The source of this sequence is a human donor in a cohort sampled during active COVID-19. Here the CDR3 reads CASSLVEGLNTEAFF. CDR3 DNA sequence: TGCGCCAGCAGCTTGGTAGAGGGCCTGAACACTGAAGCTTTCTTT.